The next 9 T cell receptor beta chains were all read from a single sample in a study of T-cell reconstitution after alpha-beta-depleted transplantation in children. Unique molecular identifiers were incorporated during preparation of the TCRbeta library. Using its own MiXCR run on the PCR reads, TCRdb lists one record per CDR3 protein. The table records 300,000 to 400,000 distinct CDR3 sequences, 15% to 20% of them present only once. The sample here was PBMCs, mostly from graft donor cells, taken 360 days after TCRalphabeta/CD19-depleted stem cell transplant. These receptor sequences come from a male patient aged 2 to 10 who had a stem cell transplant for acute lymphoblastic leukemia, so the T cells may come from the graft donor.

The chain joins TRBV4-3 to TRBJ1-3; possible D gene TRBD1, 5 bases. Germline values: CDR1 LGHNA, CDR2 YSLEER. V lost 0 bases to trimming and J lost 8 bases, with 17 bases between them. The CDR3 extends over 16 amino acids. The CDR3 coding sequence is TGCGCCAGCAGCCAAGATTGGCCAAACAGGCCGGACACCATATATTTT. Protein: CASSQDWPNRPDTIYF.

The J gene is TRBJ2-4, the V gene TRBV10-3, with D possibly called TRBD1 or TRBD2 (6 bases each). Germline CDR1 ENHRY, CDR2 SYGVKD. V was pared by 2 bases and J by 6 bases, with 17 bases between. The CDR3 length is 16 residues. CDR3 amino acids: CAISEAYRDGRNIQYF. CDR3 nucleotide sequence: TGTGCCATCAGTGAGGCTTACAGGGACGGGAGAAACATTCAGTACTTC.

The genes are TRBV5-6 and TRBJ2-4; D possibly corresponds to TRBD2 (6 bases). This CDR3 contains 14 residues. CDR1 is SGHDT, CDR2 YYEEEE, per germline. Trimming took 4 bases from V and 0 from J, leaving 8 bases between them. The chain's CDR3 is CASSGRLAKNIQYF. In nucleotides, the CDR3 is TGTGCCAGCAGCGGGAGGTTAGCCAAAAACATTCAGTACTTC. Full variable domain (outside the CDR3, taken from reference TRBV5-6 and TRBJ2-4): DAGVTQSPTHLIKTRGQQVTLRCSPKSGHDTVSWYQQALGQGPQFIFQYYEEEERQRGNFPDRFSGHQFPNYSSELNVNALLLGDSALYLCASSGRLAKNIQYFGAGTRLSVL.

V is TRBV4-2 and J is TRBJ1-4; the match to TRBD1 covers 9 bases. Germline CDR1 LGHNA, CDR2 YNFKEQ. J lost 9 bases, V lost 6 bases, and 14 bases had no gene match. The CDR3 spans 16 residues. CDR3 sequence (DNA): TGTGCCAGCAGGCACGACACCGGGACAGGGAGTCAAAAACTGTTTTTT. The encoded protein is CASRHDTGTGSQKLFF.

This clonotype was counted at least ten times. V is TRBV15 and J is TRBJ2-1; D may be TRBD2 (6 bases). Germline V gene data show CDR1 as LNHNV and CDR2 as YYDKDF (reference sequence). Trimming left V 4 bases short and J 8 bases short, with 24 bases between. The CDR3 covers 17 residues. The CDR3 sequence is CATSISVADPDKDEQFF. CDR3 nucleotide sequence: TGTGCCACCAGCATATCGGTAGCGGACCCGGATAAGGATGAGCAGTTCTTC.

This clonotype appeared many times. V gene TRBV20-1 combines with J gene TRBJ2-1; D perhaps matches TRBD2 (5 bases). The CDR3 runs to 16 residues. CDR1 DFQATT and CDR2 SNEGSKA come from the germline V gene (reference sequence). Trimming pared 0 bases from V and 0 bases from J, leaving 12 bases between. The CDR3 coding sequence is TGCAGTGCTAGAGATGGGGAGTCCCTCTCCTACAATGAGCAGTTCTTC. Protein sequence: CSARDGESLSYNEQFF.

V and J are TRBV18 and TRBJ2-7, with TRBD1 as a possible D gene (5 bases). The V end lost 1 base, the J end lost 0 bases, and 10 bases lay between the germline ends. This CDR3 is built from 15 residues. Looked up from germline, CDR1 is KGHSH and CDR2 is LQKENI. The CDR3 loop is CASSPQSGRSYEQYF. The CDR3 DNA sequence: TGTGCCAGCTCACCACAGTCAGGGCGCTCCTACGAGCAGTACTTC.

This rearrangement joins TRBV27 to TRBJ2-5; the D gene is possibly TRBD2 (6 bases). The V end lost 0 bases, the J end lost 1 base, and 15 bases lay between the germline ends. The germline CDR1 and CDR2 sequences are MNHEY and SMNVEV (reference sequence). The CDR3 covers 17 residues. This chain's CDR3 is CASSLSSGRDFQETQYF. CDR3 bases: TGTGCCAGCAGTTTATCCTCCGGGCGGGACTTCCAAGAGACCCAGTACTTC.

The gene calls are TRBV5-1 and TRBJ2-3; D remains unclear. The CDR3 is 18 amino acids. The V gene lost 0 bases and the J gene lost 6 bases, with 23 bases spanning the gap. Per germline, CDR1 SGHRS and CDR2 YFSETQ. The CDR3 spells CASSLASVFVWARDTQYF. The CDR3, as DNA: TGCGCCAGCAGCTTGGCTTCCGTCTTCGTCTGGGCCCGGGATACGCAGTATTTT.